This entry lists 7 T cell receptor beta chains sequenced from one sample in a study of shared clonotypes between healthy human individuals. Assay used: immunoSEQ multiplex PCR; TCRdb lists only in-frame clones, some missing. In the table there are 560,000 or so clones, roughly 96% of which are singletons. The naive CD8 subset, CD45RO-negative cells positively selected for CCR7, excluded terminally differentiated effector memory CD45RA+ cells. Sequenced: naive CD8+ T cells sorted from blood. These receptors were collected from a woman aged 25 to 45 in good health.

The chain joins TRBV14 to TRBJ1-1; D is ambiguous. Germline CDR1 and CDR2: SGHDN and FVKESK. Trimming left V 5 bases short and J 1 base short, with 8 bases between. The CDR3 consists of 13 residues. CDR3 amino acids: CASSTRRNTEAFF. The CDR3 DNA is TGTGCCAGCAGCACGCGGAGGAACACTGAAGCTTTCTTT.

The chain carries TRBV27 and TRBJ2-6; D call uncertain. The V end lost 7 bases, the J end lost 0 bases, and 7 bases lay between the germline ends. The CDR3 spans 14 residues. Germline-derived CDR1 and CDR2 are MNHEY and SMNVEV (reference sequence). This CDR3 reads CASKGDSGANVLTF. The CDR3 nucleotides read TGTGCCAGCAAGGGTGACTCTGGGGCCAACGTCCTGACTTTC.

V usage is TRBV27 and J usage is TRBJ2-5; D ambiguous. The J call may not be correct, given that the DNA end is closer to TRBJ2-7. This CDR3 has 13 amino acids. Germline-derived CDR1 and CDR2 are MNHEY and SMNVEV (reference sequence). Here the CDR3 DNA reads TGTGCCAGCAGTTTTGGTCTTTACTACGAGCAGTACTTC. Residues: CASSFGLYYEQYF.

The V gene is TRBV6-6, the J gene TRBJ1-1; unclear D gene. Trimming took 10 bases from V and 8 from J, leaving 11 bases between them. The CDR3 is made up of 10 amino acids. The germline V gene encodes CDR1 MNHNY and CDR2 SVGAGI (reference sequence). This CDR3 reads CATRMEEAFF. CDR3 sequence (DNA): TGTGCCACCCGGATGGAGGAAGCTTTCTTT.

V and J are TRBV14 and TRBJ2-1; possibly TRBD2 for D (5 bases). The CDR3 consists of 15 residues. The V end lost 5 bases, the J end lost 9 bases, and 20 bases lay between the germline ends. Germline assignment: CDR1 SGHDN and CDR2 FVKESK. CDR3: CASSSLEAFFGEQFF. For the CDR3, the DNA is TGTGCCAGCAGCTCACTAGAAGCGTTTTTCGGTGAGCAGTTCTTC.

The chain combines TRBV30 with TRBJ2-3; D is possibly TRBD2 (7 bases). Trimming removed 2 bases from V and 4 bases from J, with 13 bases in between. From germline, CDR1 is GTSNPN and CDR2 SVGIG (reference sequence). CDR3 length: 14 residues. Here the CDR3 DNA reads TGTGCCTGGAGTTTTGCGGGGGCCCCAGATACGCAGTATTTT. This gives the protein CAWSFAGAPDTQYF.

This clone was observed a single time. V and J are TRBV28 and TRBJ1-1; D is uncertain. The CDR3 spans 12 residues. The ends were cut back, 4 bases at V and 7 bases at J, with 10 bases in the middle. Germline V gene data show CDR1 as MDHEN and CDR2 as SYDVKM. This CDR3 reads CASSSPQIEAFF. The DNA for the CDR3 is TGTGCCAGCAGTTCCCCTCAGATTGAAGCTTTCTTT.